This entry features one TCR beta chain sequence. Its specificity is unknown. Per the germline V gene, CDR1 is SGHRS and CDR2 is YFSETQ. This CDR3 comprises 14 residues. Trimming left V 0 bases short and J 4 bases short, with 9 bases between. The data were taken from a study of cytomegalovirus exposure and HLA in healthy donors. General study results and limits: The likely explanation for a cluster of highly shared sequence variants was sequencing artifact. Most TCR beta V segments were productive about 87% or about 30% of the time in an earlier analysis. Among CMV-associated TCR beta chains, most appeared HLA-restricted in a later analysis.

The PCR ran on 60 Vbeta and 13 Jbeta primers. As originally analysed: Among the unique TCR beta chains that a later analysis counted, some 73 million in all, about 11 million were shared. Clones were read by immunoSEQ multiplex PCR, and TCRdb kept only the in-frame ones, dropping some. That table gives V, J and clone size, and the DNA gave D and trimming. In total, the table holds fewer than 150,000 clones. Sequenced sample: PBMCs. The rearrangement joins TRBV5-1 to TRBJ2-3; D is unresolved. This clonotype was sampled from a man aged 18 to 29 in good health and CMV-seronegative. For the CDR3, the DNA is TGCGCCAGCAGCTTGGCAGGCTACCCAGATACGCAGTATTTT. Translated: CASSLAGYPDTQYF. Together with reference TRBV5-1 and TRBJ2-3, the CDR3 gives the full variable domain: KAGVTQTPRYLIKTRGQQVTLSCSPISGHRSVSWYQQTPGQGLQFLFEYFSETQRNKGNFPGRFSGRQFSNSRSEMNVSTLELGDSALYLCASSLAGYPDTQYFGPGTRLTVL.